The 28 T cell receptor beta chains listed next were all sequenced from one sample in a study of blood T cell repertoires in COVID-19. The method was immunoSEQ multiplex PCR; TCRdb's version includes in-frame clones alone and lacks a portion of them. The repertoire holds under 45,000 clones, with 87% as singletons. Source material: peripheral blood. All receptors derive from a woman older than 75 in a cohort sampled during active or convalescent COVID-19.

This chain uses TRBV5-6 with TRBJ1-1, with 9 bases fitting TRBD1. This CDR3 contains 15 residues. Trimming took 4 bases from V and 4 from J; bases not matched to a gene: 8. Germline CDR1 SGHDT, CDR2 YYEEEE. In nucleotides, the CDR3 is TGTGCCAGCAGCACCATGGACAGGGGTCCCACTGAAGCTTTCTTT. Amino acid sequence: CASSTMDRGPTEAFF.

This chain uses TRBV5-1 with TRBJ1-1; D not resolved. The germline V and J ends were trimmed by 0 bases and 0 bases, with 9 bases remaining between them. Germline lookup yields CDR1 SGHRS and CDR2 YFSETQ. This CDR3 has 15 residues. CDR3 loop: CASSLGPSLNTEAFF. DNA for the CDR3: TGCGCCAGCAGCTTGGGGCCTTCATTGAACACTGAAGCTTTCTTT.

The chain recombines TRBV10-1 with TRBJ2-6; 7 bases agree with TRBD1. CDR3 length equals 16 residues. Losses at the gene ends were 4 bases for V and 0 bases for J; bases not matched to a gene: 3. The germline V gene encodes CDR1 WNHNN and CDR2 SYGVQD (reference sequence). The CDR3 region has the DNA TGCGCCAGCAGTGGGGGACAGAACTCTGGGGCCAACGTCCTGACTTTC. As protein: CASSGGQNSGANVLTF.

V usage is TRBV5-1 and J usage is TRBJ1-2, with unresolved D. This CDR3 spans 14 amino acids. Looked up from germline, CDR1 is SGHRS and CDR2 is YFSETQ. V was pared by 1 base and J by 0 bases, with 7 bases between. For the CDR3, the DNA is TGCGCCAGCAGCTTGTTCCAGACTAACTATGGCTACACCTTC. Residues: CASSLFQTNYGYTF.

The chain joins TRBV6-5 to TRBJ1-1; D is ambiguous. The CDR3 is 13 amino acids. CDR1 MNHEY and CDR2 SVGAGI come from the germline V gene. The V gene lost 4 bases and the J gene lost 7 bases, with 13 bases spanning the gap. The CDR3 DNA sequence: TGTGCCAGCAGTTCACCCCGGTTCTATGAAGCTTTCTTT. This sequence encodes CASSSPRFYEAFF.

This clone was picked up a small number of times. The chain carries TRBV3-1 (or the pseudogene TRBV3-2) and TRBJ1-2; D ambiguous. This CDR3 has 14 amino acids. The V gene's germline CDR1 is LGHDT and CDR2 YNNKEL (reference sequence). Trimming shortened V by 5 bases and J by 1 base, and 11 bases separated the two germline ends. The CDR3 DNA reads TGTGCCAGCAGCTCAGGCACGATTAACTATGGCTACACCTTC. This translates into CASSSGTINYGYTF.

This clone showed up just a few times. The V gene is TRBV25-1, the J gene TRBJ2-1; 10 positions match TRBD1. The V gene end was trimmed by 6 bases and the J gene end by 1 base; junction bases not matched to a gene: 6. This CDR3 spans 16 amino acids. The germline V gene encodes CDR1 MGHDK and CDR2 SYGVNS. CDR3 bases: TGTGCCAGCAGGCGACAGGGGGCGCGTTCCTACAATGAGCAGTTCTTC. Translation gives CASRRQGARSYNEQFF.

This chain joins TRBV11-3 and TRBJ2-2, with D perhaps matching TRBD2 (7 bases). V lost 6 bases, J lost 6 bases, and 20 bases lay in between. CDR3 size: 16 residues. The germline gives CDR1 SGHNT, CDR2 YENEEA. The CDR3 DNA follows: TGTGCCAGCAGGCGGGCATTAGGGGGGGAGGCCGGGGAGCTGTTTTTT. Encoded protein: CASRRALGGEAGELFF.

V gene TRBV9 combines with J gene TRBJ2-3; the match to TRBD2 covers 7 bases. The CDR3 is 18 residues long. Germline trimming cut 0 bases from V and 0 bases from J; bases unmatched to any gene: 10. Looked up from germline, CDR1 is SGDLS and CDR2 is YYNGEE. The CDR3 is CASSVGEGTFYSTDTQYF. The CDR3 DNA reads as TGTGCCAGCAGCGTAGGGGAGGGGACTTTCTATAGCACAGATACGCAGTATTTT.

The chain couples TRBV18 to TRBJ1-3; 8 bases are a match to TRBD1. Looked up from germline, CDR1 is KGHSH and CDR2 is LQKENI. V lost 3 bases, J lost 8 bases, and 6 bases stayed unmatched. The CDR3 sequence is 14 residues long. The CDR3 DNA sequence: TGTGCCAGCTCACCGACCGACAGGGGCGACACCATATATTTT. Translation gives CASSPTDRGDTIYF. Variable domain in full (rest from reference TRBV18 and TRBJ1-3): NAGVMQNPRHLVRRRGQEARLRCSPMKGHSHVYWYRQLPEEGLKFMVYLQKENIIDESGMPKERFSAEFPKEGPSILRIQQVVRGDSAAYFCASSPTDRGDTIYFGEGSWLTVV.

The CDR3 reads CSVSGLAGGVVEQYF. The CDR3 DNA reads as TGCAGCGTTTCGGGACTAGCGGGAGGGGTTGTCGAGCAGTACTTC. The V gene is TRBV29-1, the J gene TRBJ2-7; 16 bases agree with TRBD2. Germline V CDR1 and CDR2: SQVTM, ANQGSEA. The length of the CDR3 is 15 residues. V shed 5 bases and J 6 bases; nucleotides not matched to a gene: 7.

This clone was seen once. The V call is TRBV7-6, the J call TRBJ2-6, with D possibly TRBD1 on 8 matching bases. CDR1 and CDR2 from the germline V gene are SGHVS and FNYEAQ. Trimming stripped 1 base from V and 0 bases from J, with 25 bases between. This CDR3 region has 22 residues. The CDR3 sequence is CASSLVSGGRGRLLSGANVLTF. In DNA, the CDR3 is TGTGCCAGCAGCTTAGTTTCGGGGGGCAGGGGGCGCCTCCTCTCTGGGGCCAACGTCCTGACTTTC.

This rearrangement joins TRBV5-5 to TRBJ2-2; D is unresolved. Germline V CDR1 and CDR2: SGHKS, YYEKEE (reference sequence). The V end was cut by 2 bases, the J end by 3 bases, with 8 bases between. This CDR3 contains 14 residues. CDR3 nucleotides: TGTGCCAGCAGCTTACCGGTGGACACCGGGGAGCTGTTTTTT. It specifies CASSLPVDTGELFF.

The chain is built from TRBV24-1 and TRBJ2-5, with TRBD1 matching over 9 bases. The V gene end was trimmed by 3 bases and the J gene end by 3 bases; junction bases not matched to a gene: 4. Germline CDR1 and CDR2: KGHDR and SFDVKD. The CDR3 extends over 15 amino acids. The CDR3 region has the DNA TGTGCCACCAGTGATACCGGGACAGGGAAAGAGACCCAGTACTTC. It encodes CATSDTGTGKETQYF.

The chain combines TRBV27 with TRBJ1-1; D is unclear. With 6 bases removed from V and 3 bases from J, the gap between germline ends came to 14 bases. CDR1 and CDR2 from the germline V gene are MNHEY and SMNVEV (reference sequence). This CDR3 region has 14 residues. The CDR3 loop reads CASRVEGRYTEAFF. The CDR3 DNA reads TGTGCCAGCAGGGTAGAGGGAAGGTACACTGAAGCTTTCTTT.

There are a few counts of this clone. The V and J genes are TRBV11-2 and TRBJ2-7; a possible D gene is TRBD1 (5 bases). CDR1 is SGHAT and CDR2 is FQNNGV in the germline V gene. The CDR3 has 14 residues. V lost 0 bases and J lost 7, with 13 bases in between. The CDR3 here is CASSLDLAGMEQYF. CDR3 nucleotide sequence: TGTGCCAGCAGCTTAGATCTTGCAGGGATGGAGCAGTACTTC.

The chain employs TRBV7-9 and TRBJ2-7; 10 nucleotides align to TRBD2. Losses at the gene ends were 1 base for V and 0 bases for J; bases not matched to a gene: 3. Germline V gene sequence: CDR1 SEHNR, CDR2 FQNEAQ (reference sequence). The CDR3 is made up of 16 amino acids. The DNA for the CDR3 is TGTGCCAGCAGCTTAGAACTAGCGGGAAACTCCTACGAGCAGTACTTC. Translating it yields CASSLELAGNSYEQYF.

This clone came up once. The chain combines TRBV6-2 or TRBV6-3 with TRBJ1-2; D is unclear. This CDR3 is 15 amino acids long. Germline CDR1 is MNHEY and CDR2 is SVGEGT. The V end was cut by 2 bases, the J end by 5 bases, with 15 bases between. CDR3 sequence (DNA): TGTGCCAGCAGTTACGGGCAAGCTGTCGTATATGGCTACACCTTC. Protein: CASSYGQAVVYGYTF.

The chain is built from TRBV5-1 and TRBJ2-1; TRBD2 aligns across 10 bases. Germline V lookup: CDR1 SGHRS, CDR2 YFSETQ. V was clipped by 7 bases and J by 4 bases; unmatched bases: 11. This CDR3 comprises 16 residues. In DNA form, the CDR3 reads TGCGCCAGCTCCCGAACTAGCGGGGTGAGATACAATGAGCAGTTCTTC. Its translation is CASSRTSGVRYNEQFF.

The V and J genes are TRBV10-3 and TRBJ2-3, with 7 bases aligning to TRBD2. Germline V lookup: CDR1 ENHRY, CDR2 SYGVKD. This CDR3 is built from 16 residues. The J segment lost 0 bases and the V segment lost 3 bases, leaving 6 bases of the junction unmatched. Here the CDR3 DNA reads TGTGCCATCAGTGACGGGACTACGTTTAGCACAGATACGCAGTATTTT. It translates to CAISDGTTFSTDTQYF.

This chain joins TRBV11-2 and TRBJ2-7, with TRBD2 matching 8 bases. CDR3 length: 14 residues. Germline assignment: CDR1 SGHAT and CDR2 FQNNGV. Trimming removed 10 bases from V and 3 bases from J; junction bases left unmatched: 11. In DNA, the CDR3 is TGTGCCACGGGAAGGGGCGGGAGGAGCTACGAGCAGTACTTC. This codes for CATGRGGRSYEQYF.

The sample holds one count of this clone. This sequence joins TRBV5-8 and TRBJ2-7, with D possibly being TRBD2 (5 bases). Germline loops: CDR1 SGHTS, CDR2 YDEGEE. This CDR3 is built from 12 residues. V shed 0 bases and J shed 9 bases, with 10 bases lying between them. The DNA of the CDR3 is TGTGCCAGCAGCTTGGCTGACGCGGGGCAGTACTTC. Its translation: CASSLADAGQYF.

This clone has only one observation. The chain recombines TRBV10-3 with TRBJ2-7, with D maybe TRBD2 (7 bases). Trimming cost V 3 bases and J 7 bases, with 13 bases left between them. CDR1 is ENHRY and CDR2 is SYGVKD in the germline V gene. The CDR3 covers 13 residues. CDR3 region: CAISDRGAWEQYF. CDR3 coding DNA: TGTGCCATCAGTGATCGGGGGGCTTGGGAGCAGTACTTC.

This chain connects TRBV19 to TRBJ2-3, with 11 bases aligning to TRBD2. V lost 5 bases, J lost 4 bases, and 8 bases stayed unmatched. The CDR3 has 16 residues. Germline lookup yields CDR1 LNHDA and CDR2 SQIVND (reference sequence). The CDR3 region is CASSFRSSGGSDTQYF. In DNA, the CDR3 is TGTGCCAGTAGTTTCCGCTCTAGCGGGGGGTCAGATACGCAGTATTTT.

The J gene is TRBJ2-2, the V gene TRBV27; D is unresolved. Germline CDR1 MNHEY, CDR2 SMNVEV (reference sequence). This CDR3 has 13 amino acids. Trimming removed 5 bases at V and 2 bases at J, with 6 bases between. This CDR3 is CASSPLNTGELFF. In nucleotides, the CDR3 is TGTGCCAGCAGTCCCCTTAACACCGGGGAGCTGTTTTTT.

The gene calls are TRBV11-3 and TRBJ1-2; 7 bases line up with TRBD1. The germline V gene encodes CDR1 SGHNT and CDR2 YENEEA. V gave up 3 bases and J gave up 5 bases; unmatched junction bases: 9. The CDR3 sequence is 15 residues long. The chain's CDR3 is CASSFGQGGRYGYTF. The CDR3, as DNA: TGTGCCAGCAGCTTCGGTCAGGGGGGAAGGTATGGCTACACCTTC.

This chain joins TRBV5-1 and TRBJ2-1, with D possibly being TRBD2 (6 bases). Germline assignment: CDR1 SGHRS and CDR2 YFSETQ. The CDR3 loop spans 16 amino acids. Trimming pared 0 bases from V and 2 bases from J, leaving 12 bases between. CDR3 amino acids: CASSLGGSGPYNEQFF. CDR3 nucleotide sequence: TGCGCCAGCAGCTTGGGGGGCAGCGGGCCCTACAATGAGCAGTTCTTC.

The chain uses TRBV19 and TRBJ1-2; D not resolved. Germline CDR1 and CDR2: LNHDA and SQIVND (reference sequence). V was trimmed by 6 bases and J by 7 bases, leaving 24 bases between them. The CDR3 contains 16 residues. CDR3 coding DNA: TGTGCCAGTAGCATCCCCTTCGGAGGGCCAACTGGTGGCTACACCTTC. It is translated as CASSIPFGGPTGGYTF.